This T cell receptor beta chain was documented in a study of T cell clones after liver transplantation. Whole-study findings and limits: Small, mixed patient groups and varying post-transplant times limit these conclusions.

CDR3 size: 16 residues. Trimming removed 3 bases at V and 3 bases at J, with 12 bases between. The V gene's germline CDR1 is MGHRA and CDR2 YSYEKL. Unstimulated PBMCs were sorted into CD3+CD4+ and CD3+CD8+ populations. Only in-frame clones appear in the TCRdb table, and some are missing; sequencing was by immunoSEQ multiplex PCR. The sample contains 65,000 to 70,000 clones, 80% to 95% of which appear only once. Concerning this clone: As yet, its antigen is unknown.

The chain links TRBV4-1 to TRBJ1-6; a weak D match, TRBD1 (5 bases). The TCR sequence derives from a human patient who received a liver transplant. Some T cells may possibly be graft donor cells. The material was CD4+ T cells from blood, obtained about 25 months after liver transplant. The CDR3 DNA is TGCGCCAGCAGCCAGGAGGGACGGATCTATAATTCACCCCTCCACTTT. Amino acids: CASSQEGRIYNSPLHF.